The 27 T cell receptor beta chains below come from one sample, sequenced in a study of T cells in localized non-small cell lung cancer. Clones were sequenced by immunoSEQ multiplex PCR, and TCRdb holds only the in-frame ones, with some missing. The top ten clones hold approximately 30% of a sample with around 36,000 clones, 75% to 85% of them seen once. The sequenced sample was PBMCs, obtained before any cancer treatment. The receptors stem from a woman aged 35 to 70 with stage II squamous cell lung carcinoma.

Regarding this clone: In the same sample, other DNA sequences code for this CDR3. CDR3 DNA: TGTGCCAGCAGCTCGGGGACAGGGCCCTACAATGAGCAGTTCTTC. This sequence encodes CASSSGTGPYNEQFF. This chain uses TRBV7-6 with TRBJ2-1; 9 positions agree with TRBD1. The CDR3 covers 15 residues. Trimming took 4 bases from V and 2 from J; bases not matched to a gene: 3. Germline CDR1 reads SGHVS; CDR2 reads FNYEAQ. Full variable domain (missing parts from reference TRBV7-6 and TRBJ2-1): GAGVSQSPRYKVTKRGQDVALRCDPISGHVSLYWYRQALGQGPEFLTYFNYEAQQDKSGLPNDRFSAERPEGSISTLTIQRTEQRDSAMYRCASSSGTGPYNEQFFGPGTRLTVL.

This sequence joins TRBV19 and TRBJ1-1; 8 nucleotides align to TRBD1. The CDR3 length is 14 residues. V trimming: 5 bases; J trimming: 4 bases; junction bases outside the gene matches: 6. Germline V lookup: CDR1 LNHDA, CDR2 SQIVND (reference sequence). The CDR3 sequence: CASSQGQVATEAFF. The DNA of the CDR3 is TGTGCCAGTAGTCAGGGACAGGTAGCCACTGAAGCTTTCTTT.

There are a few counts of this clone. This chain connects TRBV5-4 to TRBJ1-2; the D is unclear. The CDR3 runs 14 residues. Per germline, CDR1 SGHNT and CDR2 YYREEE (reference sequence). V lost 3 bases and J lost 4, with 13 bases in between. In DNA, the CDR3 is TGTGCCAGCAGCTCGGATGCGTCCCCCTATGGCTACACCTTC. The encoded protein is CASSSDASPYGYTF. The full variable domain, rest sourced from reference TRBV5-4 and TRBJ1-2, is ETGVTQSPTHLIKTRGQQVTLRCSSQSGHNTVSWYQQALGQGPQFIFQYYREEENGRGNFPPRFSGLQFPNYSSELNVNALELDDSALYLCASSSDASPYGYTFGSGTRLTVV.

There are a few counts of this clone. The rearrangement joins TRBV27 to TRBJ2-7; TRBD1 is a possible D gene (5 bases). Trimming took 3 bases from V and 4 from J, leaving 10 bases between them. The germline V gene has CDR1 MNHEY and CDR2 SMNVEV (reference sequence). This CDR3 spans 13 amino acids. The chain's CDR3 is CASSLGPRYEQYV. As DNA, the CDR3 is TGTGCCAGCAGTTTGGGGCCAAGATACGAGCAGTACGTC.

The chain recombines TRBV2 with TRBJ1-1; D is unclear. Germline CDR1 reads SNHLY; CDR2 reads FYNNEI. The CDR3 consists of 12 residues. V lost 10 bases and J 0 bases, leaving 9 bases between the germline ends. The DNA of the CDR3 is TGTGCCACCTCCGGGGTGAACACTGAAGCTTTCTTT. This gives the protein CATSGVNTEAFF.

The chain links TRBV27 to TRBJ1-4; the D gene is possibly TRBD1 (6 bases). CDR1 and CDR2 from the germline V gene are MNHEY and SMNVEV (reference sequence). The CDR3 extends over 13 amino acids. The V end was cut by 6 bases, the J end by 8 bases, with 13 bases between. The CDR3 nucleotides read TGTGCCAGCAGGCTAGGGGGAGGGGAAAAACTGTTTTTT. Encoded protein: CASRLGGGEKLFF.

The CDR3 region has the DNA TGTGCCAGCAGCCGCCGTAGCTCGAACACTGAAGCTTTCTTT. Translation gives CASSRRSSNTEAFF. The chain employs TRBV13 and TRBJ1-1; D gene unclear. V lost 5 bases to trimming and J lost 1 base, with 11 bases between them. This CDR3 contains 14 residues. Germline CDR1 and CDR2: PRHDT and FYEKMQ (reference sequence).

This sequence joins TRBV7-9 and TRBJ1-3; D may be TRBD1 (5 bases). Trimming shortened V by 4 bases and J by 0 bases, and 10 bases separated the two germline ends. The CDR3 extends over 15 amino acids. Germline V CDR1 and CDR2: SEHNR, FQNEAQ (reference sequence). CDR3 nucleotide sequence: TGTGCCAGCAGCTCCCAAGGGGACTCTGGAAACACCATATATTTT. Protein product: CASSSQGDSGNTIYF.

This chain uses TRBV5-1 with TRBJ2-3, with D unclear. The ends were cut back, 3 bases at V and 0 bases at J, with 5 bases in the middle. The CDR3 is made up of 13 amino acids. Germline V gene lookup returns CDR1 SGHRS and CDR2 YFSETQ. The chain's CDR3 is CASSSGSTDTQYF. The CDR3 DNA sequence: TGCGCCAGCAGCTCCGGAAGCACAGATACGCAGTATTTT.

The CDR3 DNA reads as TGTGCCAGTAGTATCCCGGGCCTAGGGGGTGAGCAGTTCTTC. It yields the protein CASSIPGLGGEQFF. J is TRBJ2-1 and V is TRBV19, with D maybe TRBD1 (6 bases). There are 14 residues in the CDR3. Germline V gives CDR1 LNHDA, CDR2 SQIVND (reference sequence). Trimming pared 3 bases from V and 9 bases from J, leaving 15 bases between.

The genes are TRBV6-6 and TRBJ2-7; TRBD2 might be the D (6 bases). The CDR3 extends over 14 amino acids. Germline loops: CDR1 MNHNY, CDR2 SVGAGI (reference sequence). V dropped 5 bases and J dropped 0 bases, with 11 bases sitting between them. The DNA for the CDR3 is TGTGCCAGCAGTCTGGAGGGCCCCTCCTACGAGCAGTACTTC. Translated: CASSLEGPSYEQYF.

The V gene is TRBV29-1, the J gene TRBJ1-6, with 8 positions matching TRBD1. The germline V gene encodes CDR1 SQVTM and CDR2 ANQGSEA. The CDR3 runs to 13 residues. V was clipped by 6 bases and J by 8 bases; unmatched bases: 6. The CDR3 region is CSVRQGSDSPLHF. The CDR3 nucleotides read TGCAGCGTCCGACAGGGGAGCGATTCACCCCTCCACTTT.

The J gene is TRBJ1-5, the V gene TRBV7-2, with a possible D match to TRBD1 (5 bases). The CDR3 has 15 residues. V was trimmed by 1 base and J by 6 bases, leaving 13 bases between them. CDR1 and CDR2 (germline): SGHTA, FQGNSA. The CDR3 spells CASSLDAGRAQPQHF. The CDR3 DNA reads TGTGCCAGCAGCTTAGATGCGGGACGTGCTCAGCCCCAGCATTTT.

This clone has just one count. This chain connects TRBV6-6 to TRBJ1-4; D uncertain. The length of the CDR3 is 16 residues. Trimming took off 1 base at V and 0 bases at J, with 9 bases between the two ends. From germline, CDR1 is MNHNY and CDR2 SVGAGI (reference sequence). Here the CDR3 DNA reads TGTGCCAGCAGTTACTACGCTGCCTCAACTAATGAAAAACTGTTTTTT. This encodes CASSYYAASTNEKLFF.

The gene calls are TRBV27 and TRBJ2-7; 7 nucleotides line up with TRBD2. The germline V gene encodes CDR1 MNHEY and CDR2 SMNVEV (reference sequence). The CDR3 spans 16 residues. The trim removed 4 bases at V and 3 bases at J, leaving 12 bases unmatched. The chain's CDR3 is CASSYNPTSGDYEQYF. In DNA form, the CDR3 reads TGTGCCAGCAGTTACAACCCGACCAGCGGGGACTACGAGCAGTACTTC.

This clone was detected once. The chain links TRBV6-5 to TRBJ2-7; 8 bases are shared with TRBD2. V lost 2 bases, J lost 6 bases, and 9 bases stayed unmatched. CDR1 and CDR2 from the germline V gene are MNHEY and SVGAGI. The length of the CDR3 is 15 residues. CDR3 region: CASSYAPGTRVEQYV. The CDR3 nucleotides are TGTGCCAGCAGTTACGCCCCCGGGACTAGGGTCGAGCAGTACGTC.

The V gene is TRBV5-4, the J gene TRBJ2-3; D call uncertain. Germline CDR1 SGHNT, CDR2 YYREEE (reference sequence). V was cut by 4 bases and J by 2 bases, with 11 bases left in between. CDR3 length: 14 amino acids. This chain's CDR3 is CASSSQGFTDTQYF. Written as DNA, the CDR3 is TGTGCCAGCAGCAGTCAAGGCTTCACAGATACGCAGTATTTT. The complete variable domain, with remaining parts taken from reference TRBV5-4 and TRBJ2-3, reads ETGVTQSPTHLIKTRGQQVTLRCSSQSGHNTVSWYQQALGQGPQFIFQYYREEENGRGNFPPRFSGLQFPNYSSELNVNALELDDSALYLCASSSQGFTDTQYFGPGTRLTVL.

This sequence joins TRBV28 and TRBJ2-7; D is ambiguous. The CDR3 consists of 15 residues. Germline lookup yields CDR1 MDHEN and CDR2 SYDVKM. V lost 3 bases and J 0 bases, leaving 12 bases between the germline ends. The CDR3 nucleotides read TGTGCCAGCAGTTTCGCCGGGCCCAGCTCCTACGAGCAGTACTTC. Translation: CASSFAGPSSYEQYF.

This clone was seen a few times. In DNA form, the CDR3 reads TGTGCCAGCAGCTTAACTGGACAGCCTAGCACAGATACGCAGTATTTT. It specifies CASSLTGQPSTDTQYF. J is TRBJ2-3 and V is TRBV7-3; maybe TRBD1 (6 bases). V was trimmed by 0 bases and J by 0 bases, leaving 10 bases between them. This CDR3 region has 16 residues. Germline V gene sequence: CDR1 SGHTA, CDR2 FQGTGA. The complete variable domain, with remaining parts taken from reference TRBV7-3 and TRBJ2-3, reads GAGVSQTPSNKVTEKGKYVELRCDPISGHTALYWYRQSLGQGPEFLIYFQGTGAADDSGLPNDRFFAVRPEGSVSTLKIQRTERGDSAVYLCASSLTGQPSTDTQYFGPGTRLTVL.

The rearrangement joins TRBV15 to TRBJ1-1; 9 bases line up with TRBD1. Germline CDR1 is LNHNV and CDR2 is YYDKDF (reference sequence). CDR3 length: 15 amino acids. After removal of 1 base from V and 4 bases from J, the junction contained 4 bases not matched to a gene. The CDR3 coding sequence is TGTGCCACCAGCAGAGCTGGGACAGGGCTCACTGAAGCTTTCTTT. Protein: CATSRAGTGLTEAFF.

This chain connects TRBV29-1 to TRBJ2-3; D not resolved. Germline V CDR1 and CDR2: SQVTM, ANQGSEA. The ends were cut back, 2 bases at V and 4 bases at J, with 7 bases in the middle. The CDR3 is 12 residues long. Written as DNA, the CDR3 is TGCAGCGTTGAATTGCTAGCAGATACGCAGTATTTT. It yields the protein CSVELLADTQYF.

This clone has only one observation. The V gene is TRBV9, the J gene TRBJ2-5, with D unclear. The CDR3 runs to 14 residues. CDR1 is SGDLS and CDR2 is YYNGEE in the germline V gene. The ends were cut back, 0 bases at V and 4 bases at J, with 10 bases in the middle. The CDR3, as DNA: TGTGCCAGCAGCGTAGACAGAAATTTAGAGACCCAGTACTTC. Protein: CASSVDRNLETQYF.

The DNA of the CDR3 is TGTGCCAGCAGCCCAGTGGTGGGACAGGGAGACACCGGGGAGCTGTTTTTT. Translation: CASSPVVGQGDTGELFF. The chain links TRBV14 to TRBJ2-2; TRBD1 matches 9 bases. V lost 4 bases to trimming and J lost 3 bases; unmatched junction nucleotides: 9. This CDR3 spans 17 amino acids. Germline CDR1 SGHDN, CDR2 FVKESK.

The chain recombines TRBV28 with TRBJ1-2; possible D gene TRBD1, 5 bases. The V end lost 6 bases, the J end lost 6 bases, and 20 bases lay between the germline ends. Germline-derived CDR1 and CDR2 are MDHEN and SYDVKM. CDR3 length: 15 amino acids. This CDR3 reads CASSRASGPRDGYTF. The CDR3 DNA reads TGTGCCAGCAGCCGAGCGTCGGGACCAAGAGATGGCTACACCTTC.

This rearrangement joins TRBV6-5 to TRBJ1-3; 7 bases match TRBD1. The CDR3 loop spans 14 amino acids. Germline assignment: CDR1 MNHEY and CDR2 SVGAGI. The V gene end was trimmed by 5 bases and the J gene end by 4 bases; junction bases not matched to a gene: 5. The CDR3 loop reads CASSDRGQGNTIYF. The CDR3 DNA reads as TGTGCCAGCAGTGACCGGGGACAGGGAAACACCATATATTTT.

V gene TRBV5-6 combines with J gene TRBJ1-2; D ambiguous. CDR1 is SGHDT, CDR2 YYEEEE, per germline. CDR3 length: 13 residues. V was clipped by 4 bases and J by 6 bases, with 13 bases between them. CDR3 protein: CASSRVWSNGYTF. In DNA form, the CDR3 reads TGTGCCAGCAGCCGGGTCTGGTCGAATGGCTACACCTTC.

The rearrangement joins TRBV5-1 to TRBJ1-1; no firm D call. Germline CDR1 reads SGHRS; CDR2 reads YFSETQ. V lost 0 bases and J lost 3, with 3 bases in between. The CDR3 loop spans 12 amino acids. CDR3 DNA: TGCGCCAGCAGCTTGGGTGACACTGAAGCTTTCTTT. This translates into CASSLGDTEAFF.